The 7 T cell receptor beta chains below all came from one sample that was sequenced in a study of control samples from healthy donors and cancer patients. TCRdb keeps only in-frame clones here, not all; method: immunoSEQ multiplex PCR. Of 85,000 to 110,000 clones detected, around 88% appear once; the ten largest clones hold about a fifth. Sequences were obtained from PBMCs. The receptors stem from a man aged 60 to 69 with lung cancer.

The J gene is TRBJ2-6, the V gene TRBV5-1; the D is unclear. The V end lost 6 bases, the J end lost 4 bases, and 14 bases lay between the germline ends. CDR1 is SGHRS, CDR2 YFSETQ, per germline. This CDR3 is built from 15 residues. The CDR3 DNA follows: TGCGCCAGCACGGCAGGCGTTACGGGGGCCAACGTCCTGACTTTC. Translated: CASTAGVTGANVLTF.

The chain links TRBV19 to TRBJ2-5, with TRBD1 identical over 7 bases. The germline V gene has CDR1 LNHDA and CDR2 SQIVND (reference sequence). The length of the CDR3 is 13 residues. V shed 0 bases and J 9 bases; nucleotides not matched to a gene: 4. This chain's CDR3 is CASSIERGQPQYF. CDR3 in DNA: TGTGCCAGTAGTATAGAAAGGGGACAGCCCCAGTACTTC.

The genes are TRBV6-1 and TRBJ2-5; D perhaps matches TRBD2 (6 bases). V was cut by 3 bases and J by 7 bases, with 18 bases left in between. In germline, CDR1 is MNHNS, CDR2 SASEGT. This CDR3 has 15 residues. The CDR3 protein is CASSDTGRRIGTQYF. The CDR3 DNA is TGTGCCAGCAGTGATACCGGGAGAAGAATCGGGACCCAGTACTTC.

Only one count was recorded for this clone. This chain connects TRBV27 to TRBJ2-1; the match to TRBD2 covers 9 bases. The CDR3 has 16 residues. The V and J ends lost 5 bases and 7 bases, in that order; junction bases with no gene match: 12. Looked up from germline, CDR1 is MNHEY and CDR2 is SMNVEV (reference sequence). CDR3 coding DNA: TGTGCCAGCAGTCCCAGGACTAGCGCAAATAGGAATGAGCAGTTCTTC. It codes for CASSPRTSANRNEQFF.

V and J are TRBV30 and TRBJ1-1; D not certain. Between the trimmed V and J ends, which lost 4 bases and 5 bases, there was a span of 5 bases. Looked up from germline, CDR1 is GTSNPN and CDR2 is SVGIG (reference sequence). The CDR3 is made up of 10 amino acids. CDR3 amino acids: CAWTRTEAFF. The CDR3 DNA follows: TGTGCCTGGACCAGGACTGAAGCTTTCTTT.

The rearrangement joins TRBV6-5 to TRBJ1-5; 9 positions agree with TRBD1. With V trimmed by 5 bases and J by 3 bases, 5 bases remained unmatched. CDR1 and CDR2 from the germline V gene are MNHEY and SVGAGI. The CDR3 extends over 15 amino acids. CDR3 loop: CASSRDRVPNQPQHF. The CDR3 DNA is TGTGCCAGCAGTCGGGACAGGGTCCCCAATCAGCCCCAGCATTTT.

CDR3 coding DNA: TGTGCCACTAAAAAGGGTTATGAAGCTTTCTTT. It translates to CATKKGYEAFF. The rearrangement joins TRBV6-5 to TRBJ1-1; D unresolved. From germline, CDR1 is MNHEY and CDR2 SVGAGI. The CDR3 has 11 amino acids. V was cut by 10 bases and J by 7 bases, with 13 bases left in between.